This passage covers 27 T cell receptor beta chains from one sample sequenced in a study of blood T cell repertoires in COVID-19. Measured with immunoSEQ multiplex PCR; TCRdb has only the in-frame clones, and not every one. The sample lists about 230,000 clones, 80% to 90% seen once, with around 0.97% in the top ten. The sample was peripheral blood. The receptors stem from a middle-aged man with acute or convalescent COVID-19.

V is TRBV3-1 (or the pseudogene TRBV3-2) and J is TRBJ1-5; D remains ambiguous. Looked up from germline, CDR1 is LGHDT and CDR2 is YNNKEL (reference sequence). The CDR3 totals 15 residues. The V and J ends lost 3 bases and 3 bases respectively, with 12 bases between them. The CDR3 spells CASSHRLTDNQPQHF. The DNA for the CDR3 is TGTGCCAGCAGCCATCGACTTACCGACAATCAGCCCCAGCATTTT.

The chain employs TRBV29-1 and TRBJ1-1, with D unclear. V lost 6 bases to trimming and J lost 3 bases, with 14 bases between them. The CDR3 is 13 amino acids. Germline assignment: CDR1 SQVTM and CDR2 ANQGSEA. CDR3 sequence (DNA): TGCAGCGTGTCAACCGGGAGTGACACTGAAGCTTTCTTT. Translated: CSVSTGSDTEAFF.

V usage is TRBV7-6 and J usage is TRBJ1-2; tentatively, D is TRBD1 (5 bases). This CDR3 comprises 15 residues. From germline, CDR1 is SGHVS and CDR2 FNYEAQ. The V end was cut by 5 bases, the J end by 2 bases, with 15 bases between. The CDR3 coding sequence is TGTGCCAGCAGCCCCACGAGACAGAACAACTATGGCTACACCTTC. This codes for CASSPTRQNNYGYTF. The full variable domain, its missing parts supplied by reference TRBV7-6 and TRBJ1-2, is GAGVSQSPRYKVTKRGQDVALRCDPISGHVSLYWYRQALGQGPEFLTYFNYEAQQDKSGLPNDRFSAERPEGSISTLTIQRTEQRDSAMYRCASSPTRQNNYGYTFGSGTRLTVV.

The chain has TRBV28 and TRBJ1-1, with D possibly TRBD1 on 5 matching bases. Trimming pared 5 bases from V and 1 base from J, leaving 20 bases between. The CDR3 length is 17 residues. Germline CDR1 reads MDHEN; CDR2 reads SYDVKM. The DNA for the CDR3 is TGTGCCAGCAGTCCCACAAATTTTCTACAGGAGAACACTGAAGCTTTCTTT. The encoded protein is CASSPTNFLQENTEAFF.

V usage is TRBV7-2 and J usage is TRBJ1-2; the D gene is possibly TRBD1 (5 bases). V gave up 5 bases and J gave up 1 base, with 8 bases separating them. Germline V gene sequence: CDR1 SGHTA, CDR2 FQGNSA. This CDR3 is built from 13 residues. In nucleotides, the CDR3 is TGTGCCAGCAGCCTTGACAGTAACTATGGCTACACCTTC. Translation: CASSLDSNYGYTF.

The chain links TRBV6-5 to TRBJ1-1; TRBD1 matches 7 bases. CDR1 and CDR2 (germline): MNHEY, SVGAGI. The V and J ends lost 6 bases and 11 bases, in that order; junction bases with no gene match: 6. The CDR3 sequence is 11 residues long. For the CDR3, the DNA is TGTGCCAGCAGCCCCGACAGGGCGGCTTTCTTT. It specifies CASSPDRAAFF.

The chain joins TRBV2 to TRBJ2-2; no firm D call. This CDR3 contains 14 residues. CDR1 and CDR2 from the germline V gene are SNHLY and FYNNEI. Trimming took 8 bases from V and 1 from J, leaving 11 bases between them. The CDR3 protein is CASLLYRNTGELFF. The CDR3 DNA follows: TGTGCCAGCTTACTTTACAGGAACACCGGGGAGCTGTTTTTT.

The chain carries TRBV18 and TRBJ2-5, with D unclear. V lost 3 bases, J lost 3 bases, and 14 bases lay in between. From germline, CDR1 is KGHSH and CDR2 LQKENI. The CDR3 covers 15 residues. CDR3 DNA: TGTGCCAGCTCACCCGCCGGCGGCGGTAAAGAGACCCAGTACTTC. It codes for CASSPAGGGKETQYF.

This chain connects TRBV28 to TRBJ1-2, with D unresolved. The CDR3 totals 16 residues. Germline V lookup: CDR1 MDHEN, CDR2 SYDVKM. V gave up 1 base and J gave up 7 bases, with 19 bases separating them. CDR3 region: CASSLSGTSVYGGYTF. The DNA for the CDR3 is TGTGCCAGCAGTTTATCGGGTACAAGCGTGTATGGTGGCTACACCTTC.

The chain recombines TRBV6-5 with TRBJ1-2; 8 nucleotides match TRBD1. CDR1 is MNHEY, CDR2 SVGAGI, per germline. The CDR3 length is 15 residues. The J segment lost 4 bases and the V segment lost 5 bases, leaving 9 bases of the junction unmatched. As DNA, the CDR3 is TGTGCCAGCAGTAATCCGGGACAGGCGATCTATGGCTACACCTTC. The encoded protein is CASSNPGQAIYGYTF.

This chain links TRBV18 with TRBJ2-5; tentatively, D is TRBD2 (6 bases). V dropped 2 bases and J dropped 5 bases, with 15 bases sitting between them. The CDR3 is 15 residues long. Germline V lookup: CDR1 KGHSH, CDR2 LQKENI. Written as DNA, the CDR3 is TGTGCCAGCTCACCATTCCGTTCAAGCGGGGAGACCCAGTACTTC. Its protein product is CASSPFRSSGETQYF.

This chain uses TRBV6-5 with TRBJ1-2; no definite D call. This CDR3 region has 13 residues. Deletions cut 0 bases from V and 4 bases from J, with 6 bases between. Per the germline V gene, CDR1 is MNHEY and CDR2 is SVGAGI. The CDR3: CASSYSRGYGYTF. CDR3 nucleotide sequence: TGTGCCAGCAGTTACTCGCGGGGCTATGGCTACACCTTC.

The chain joins TRBV5-5 to TRBJ1-1; D not resolved. V lost 3 bases and J lost 4, with 4 bases in between. Germline CDR1 and CDR2: SGHKS and YYEKEE (reference sequence). The CDR3 consists of 11 residues. As DNA, the CDR3 is TGTGCCAGCAGCTCCGTCACTGAAGCTTTCTTT. It translates to CASSSVTEAFF.

This chain joins TRBV4-1 and TRBJ2-7; 13 bases align to TRBD2. With V trimmed by 3 bases and J by 2 bases, 1 base remained unmatched. Looked up from germline, CDR1 is MGHRA and CDR2 is YSYEKL. CDR3 size: 15 residues. The CDR3 spells CASSQGTSGAYEQYF. CDR3 DNA: TGCGCCAGCAGCCAGGGGACTAGCGGGGCCTACGAGCAGTACTTC.

V usage is TRBV6-2 or TRBV6-3 and J usage is TRBJ2-5; 8 bases fit TRBD2. The length of the CDR3 is 16 residues. Germline loops: CDR1 MNHEY, CDR2 SVGEGT. The J segment lost 3 bases and the V segment lost 5 bases, leaving 11 bases of the junction unmatched. CDR3 DNA sequence: TGTGCCAGCAGTACCGACCGAACTAGCGGAAAAGAGACCCAGTACTTC. The encoded protein is CASSTDRTSGKETQYF.

The chain employs TRBV4-2 and TRBJ1-4, with D perhaps matching TRBD1 (5 bases). There are 17 residues in the CDR3. Trimming removed 0 bases at V and 0 bases at J, with 11 bases between. Looked up from germline, CDR1 is LGHNA and CDR2 is YNFKEQ. The CDR3 coding sequence is TGTGCCAGCAGCCAAGAACGTGGGGCGGCAACTAATGAAAAACTGTTTTTT. This gives the protein CASSQERGAATNEKLFF.

V gene TRBV7-8 combines with J gene TRBJ2-3, with D perhaps TRBD1 (6 bases). Trimming left V 1 base short and J 5 bases short, with 16 bases between. CDR3 length equals 16 residues. The germline V gene encodes CDR1 SGHVS and CDR2 FQNEAQ. In DNA, the CDR3 is TGTGCCAGCAGCTTAGGATGGGGTGGGGGCGGAGATACGCAGTATTTT. The encoded protein is CASSLGWGGGGDTQYF.

V is TRBV5-1 and J is TRBJ1-2, with D possibly matching TRBD1 (5 bases). This CDR3 region has 13 residues. V gave up 1 base and J gave up 5 bases, with 9 bases separating them. Germline CDR1 is SGHRS and CDR2 is YFSETQ. CDR3 sequence: CASSLWGEYGYTF. In nucleotides, the CDR3 is TGCGCCAGCAGCTTGTGGGGGGAGTATGGCTACACCTTC.

The CDR3 is CSVRVGTDTQYF. Written as DNA, the CDR3 is TGCAGCGTTCGCGTCGGCACAGATACGCAGTATTTT. The rearrangement joins TRBV29-1 to TRBJ2-3; no reliable D call. This CDR3 is 12 amino acids long. From germline, CDR1 is SQVTM and CDR2 ANQGSEA. Trimming left V 5 bases short and J 1 base short, with 7 bases between.

The count of this clone is one. The rearrangement links TRBV9 to TRBJ1-2, with a weak D call TRBD1 (5 bases). Germline CDR1 SGDLS, CDR2 YYNGEE. V was clipped by 0 bases and J by 5 bases, with 14 bases between them. This CDR3 region has 15 residues. DNA of the CDR3: TGTGCCAGCAGCGTAGAGAGTCAGGGTAATTATGGCTACACCTTC. This sequence encodes CASSVESQGNYGYTF.

This chain connects TRBV19 to TRBJ2-2, with D possibly TRBD2 on 6 matching bases. This CDR3 contains 16 residues. Germline V CDR1 and CDR2: LNHDA, SQIVND (reference sequence). V lost 6 bases to trimming and J lost 0 bases, with 14 bases between them. CDR3 DNA: TGTGCCAGTAGCGACACGGGACTCCCGAACACCGGGGAGCTGTTTTTT. Encoded protein: CASSDTGLPNTGELFF.

The genes are TRBV10-2 and TRBJ1-4; no firm D call. This CDR3 has 16 amino acids. Germline V gene data show CDR1 as WSHSY and CDR2 as SAAADI. Trimming shortened V by 0 bases and J by 6 bases, and 14 bases separated the two germline ends. CDR3 DNA sequence: TGCGCCAGCAGTGAGTCGACCCGGCTCGGGGATGAAAAACTGTTTTTT. It codes for CASSESTRLGDEKLFF.

J is TRBJ2-7 and V is TRBV7-2; TRBD1 is a possible D gene (7 bases). The V gene lost 2 bases and the J gene lost 4 bases, with 18 bases spanning the gap. Per germline, CDR1 SGHTA and CDR2 FQGNSA. The CDR3 contains 16 residues. CDR3 region: CASSLRIQGGGYEQYF. CDR3 sequence (DNA): TGTGCCAGCAGCTTAAGAATCCAGGGGGGCGGGTACGAGCAGTACTTC.

The rearrangement uses TRBV28 and TRBJ1-1; tentative D call: TRBD1 (5 bases). This CDR3 comprises 13 residues. The germline gives CDR1 MDHEN, CDR2 SYDVKM. V was clipped by 6 bases and J by 4 bases, with 12 bases between them. The CDR3 region has the DNA TGTGCCAGCAGCCGCACAGGTACCACTGAAGCTTTCTTT. Encoded protein: CASSRTGTTEAFF.

This clone has only one observation. This rearrangement joins TRBV7-3 to TRBJ2-3; weak D call: TRBD2 (6 bases). The CDR3 is 14 residues long. The germline V and J ends were trimmed by 4 bases and 5 bases, with 13 bases remaining between them. CDR1 and CDR2 (germline): SGHTA, FQGTGA. The CDR3 sequence is CASSSPGLGDTQYF. The CDR3, as DNA: TGTGCCAGCAGCTCTCCGGGACTCGGAGATACGCAGTATTTT.

The rearrangement uses TRBV7-2 and TRBJ1-2, with 8 nucleotides matching TRBD1. J was trimmed by 5 bases and V by 7 bases; bases with no gene match: 12. Germline V gives CDR1 SGHTA, CDR2 FQGNSA. The length of the CDR3 is 15 residues. Here the CDR3 reads CASTDPGQVIYGYTF. The CDR3 DNA sequence: TGTGCCAGCACAGATCCGGGACAGGTGATTTATGGCTACACCTTC.

The V call is TRBV10-3, the J call TRBJ1-2; weak D call: TRBD1 (6 bases). Trimming stripped 4 bases from V and 8 bases from J, with 11 bases between. The germline gives CDR1 ENHRY, CDR2 SYGVKD. There are 12 residues in the CDR3. CDR3 DNA: TGTGCCATCAGTGCCCCAGGGGAAGGCTACACCTTC. Amino acids: CAISAPGEGYTF.